This T cell receptor beta chain appears in the sequencing data of a study of cytomegalovirus exposure and HLA in healthy donors. Profiled with immunoSEQ multiplex PCR; TCRdb holds only in-frame clones, not every one. This sample has 300,000 to 400,000 clones, with approximately 86% found just once. This CDR3 is 13 amino acids long. What was sequenced was PBMCs. This TCR was recovered from a man aged 25-45 years in good health and CMV-seronegative. The chain joins TRBV21-1 to TRBJ1-2; TRBD1, the table's D call, was not compared with the DNA. TRBV21-1 is tagged as a pseudogene. CDR3 nucleotide sequence: TGTGCCAGCAGCAAAGGGACAGGGGGCGGCTACACCTTC. Its translation: CASSKGTGGGYTF.